The T cell receptor beta chain described here comes from a study of blood T cell repertoires in COVID-19. Study-level information: Sites across the United States, Italy and Spain contributed samples from acute and convalescent COVID-19. From T cells, B-cell-depleted T cells, or PBMCs came the material, which was cDNA or gDNA.

Germline-derived CDR1 and CDR2 are DFQATT and SNEGSKA (reference sequence). This CDR3 is 11 amino acids long. Under the authors' procedure: By means of reference gene primer amplification, nucleated cell counts were estimated. Some clones are missing from TCRdb's copy, which holds only in-frame ones; the method was immunoSEQ multiplex PCR. V, J and clone size reflect that table, while D and trimming were determined from the DNA. This sample yields 45,000 to 60,000 clones, of which about four fifths are seen a single time; under 8.5% belongs to the top ten. As to this clone: At one of its ends the junction is not consistent with the germline gene, which may arise from a read error.

The receptor's source is an elderly woman with acute or convalescent COVID-19. V usage is TRBV20-1 and J usage is TRBJ2-3; 8 nucleotides align to TRBD1. Sequenced sample: peripheral blood. Here the CDR3 reads CSAGDRGAQYF. DNA of the CDR3: TGCAGTGCTGGAGACAGGGGTGCGCAGTATTTT.